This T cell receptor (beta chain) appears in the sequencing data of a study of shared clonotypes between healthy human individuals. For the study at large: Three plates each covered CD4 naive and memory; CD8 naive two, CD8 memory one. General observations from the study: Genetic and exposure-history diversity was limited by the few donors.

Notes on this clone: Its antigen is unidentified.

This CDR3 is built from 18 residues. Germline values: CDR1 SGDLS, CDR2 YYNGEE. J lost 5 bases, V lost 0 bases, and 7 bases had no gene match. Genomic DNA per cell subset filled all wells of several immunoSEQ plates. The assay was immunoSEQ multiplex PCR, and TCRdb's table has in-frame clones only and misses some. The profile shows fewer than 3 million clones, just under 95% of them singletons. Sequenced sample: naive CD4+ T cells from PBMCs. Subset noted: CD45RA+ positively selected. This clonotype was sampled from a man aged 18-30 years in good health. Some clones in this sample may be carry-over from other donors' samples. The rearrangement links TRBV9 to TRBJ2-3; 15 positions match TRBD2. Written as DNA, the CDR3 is TGTGCCAGCAGCGTAGCAGCGGTGGGACTAGCGGGAGGAGATACGCAGTATTTT. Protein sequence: CASSVAAVGLAGGDTQYF.